One sample yielded the 25 T cell receptor beta chains listed below, sequenced in a study of tumor and adjacent non-tumor tissue in lung cancer. TCRbeta libraries were built with three rounds of nested PCR, modified from ARM-PCR. TCRdb re-analysed the multiplex PCR reads in MiXCR, keeping a single row per CDR3 protein. In the table there are around 200,000 distinct CDR3 sequences, 60% to 85% of which are singletons. No cell sorting was done before RNA was extracted from the tissue. Sequenced: lung tumor tissue. All receptors derive from a man aged 55 to 70 with non-small cell lung cancer.

A word on this clonotype: This could be a read error, since a much larger clone is one nucleotide away. The rearrangement joins TRBV20-1 to TRBJ1-5; D remains unclear. The CDR3 runs 13 residues. Germline loops: CDR1 DFQATT, CDR2 SNEGSKA (reference sequence). CDR3 sequence reads: CSARDGPNQPLHF. The CDR3 region has the DNA TGCAGTGCTAGGGACGGGCCAAATCAGCCCCTGCATTTT.

Note on this clonotype: Its ends do not fully match the called genes, so a read error is possible. This rearrangement joins TRBV20-1 to TRBJ2-4, with D uncertain. Germline V gene lookup returns CDR1 DFQATT and CDR2 SNEGSKA (reference sequence). The CDR3 extends over 19 amino acids. The CDR3, as DNA: TGCAGTGCTAGAGCCGTCGACTGGGCCCTACAGTTGGCCAAAAACATTCATTACTTC. Translated: CSARAVDWALQLAKNIHYF.

Points on this clonotype: A much larger clone differs by one base, so this may be a read error. The chain has TRBV4-2 and TRBJ1-6, with D tentatively TRBD1 (5 bases). CDR1 and CDR2 (germline): LGHNA, YNFKEQ. The CDR3 extends over 16 amino acids. CDR3 protein: CARSQVHNRWGSPLHF. CDR3 bases: TGTGCCAGAAGCCAAGTCCACAACAGGTGGGGTTCACCCCTCCACTTT.

There are a few counts of this clonotype. The rearrangement links TRBV5-4 to TRBJ1-1, with 8 bases identical to TRBD1. The CDR3 is 14 amino acids. With V trimmed by 4 bases and J by 6 bases, 8 bases remained unmatched. Germline-derived CDR1 and CDR2 are SGHNT and YYREEE (reference sequence). The CDR3: CASSGDRQGAEAFF. DNA of the CDR3: TGTGCCAGCAGCGGGGACAGGCAAGGGGCTGAAGCTTTCTTT.

Comments on this clonotype: The junction differs from germline at one of its ends, possibly a read error. CDR3 nucleotide sequence: TGCGCCAGCAGCTTAGATCCTGGTTCCAACGTCCTGACTTTC. It translates to CASSLDPGSNVLTF. The chain uses TRBV5-4 and TRBJ2-6; unclear D gene. Per the germline V gene, CDR1 is SGHNT and CDR2 is YYREEE (reference sequence). The CDR3 covers 14 residues. The full variable domain, its missing parts supplied by reference TRBV5-4 and TRBJ2-6, is ETGVTQSPTHLIKTRGQQVTLRCSSQSGHNTVSWYQQALGQGPQFIFQYYREEENGRGNFPPRFSGLQFPNYSSELNVNALELDDSALYLCASSLDPGSNVLTFGAGSRLTVL.

The chain recombines TRBV4-2 with TRBJ1-4, with a possible D match to TRBD1 (6 bases). Trimming pared 3 bases from V and 0 bases from J, leaving 17 bases between. CDR3 length: 18 amino acids. The germline CDR1 and CDR2 sequences are LGHNA and YNFKEQ. This CDR3 reads CASSHTGTSRATNEKLFF. The CDR3 DNA is TGTGCCAGCAGCCACACCGGGACAAGTAGAGCAACTAATGAAAAACTGTTTTTT.

The genes are TRBV6-5 and TRBJ2-1; TRBD1 is a possible D gene (5 bases). Germline V gene lookup returns CDR1 MNHEY and CDR2 SVGAGI. Trimming took off 6 bases at V and 9 bases at J, with 21 bases between the two ends. The CDR3 runs 15 residues. CDR3 residues: CASSPKGSVRSEQFF. Written as DNA, the CDR3 is TGTGCCAGCAGCCCGAAGGGGTCAGTGAGGAGTGAGCAGTTCTTC.

As to this clonotype: Sequence at one end of the junction differs from germline and may be a read error. V gene TRBV7-8 combines with J gene TRBJ2-3; 7 nucleotides match TRBD2. Germline loops: CDR1 SGHVS, CDR2 FQNEAQ. The CDR3 runs to 15 residues. This CDR3 is CANSSPAGVGDTQYF. For the CDR3, the DNA is TGTGCCAACAGCTCGCCGGCGGGGGTGGGAGATACGCAGTATTTT.

A word on this clonotype: Germline and junction disagree at one end, which may indicate a read error. CDR3 amino acids: CASRTGLGDLFF. The CDR3 bases are TGTGCCAGCAGGACCGGGCTCGGGGACCTGTTTTTT. The J gene is TRBJ2-2, the V gene TRBV11-2; D possibly uses TRBD1 or TRBD2 (5 bases each). The CDR3 runs 12 residues. Germline V lookup: CDR1 SGHAT, CDR2 FQNNGV.

This clonotype was found many times. The genes are TRBV20-1 and TRBJ2-1; 12 bases align to TRBD2. Losses at the gene ends were 5 bases for V and 10 bases for J; bases not matched to a gene: 12. Looked up from germline, CDR1 is DFQATT and CDR2 is SNEGSKA (reference sequence). The CDR3 extends over 15 amino acids. The CDR3 DNA reads TGCAGTGCTGTACGAAGGCTAGCGGGGGGGCGGGAGCAGTTCTTC. Translated: CSAVRRLAGGREQFF.

This clonotype was recorded many times. This chain joins TRBV12-3 or TRBV12-4 and TRBJ1-3; no definite D call. There are 14 residues in the CDR3. The V end lost 2 bases, the J end lost 0 bases, and 5 bases lay between the germline ends. The CDR3 here is CASSLRSSGNTIYF. The CDR3 nucleotides read TGTGCCAGCAGTTTAAGAAGCTCTGGAAACACCATATATTTT.

This clonotype was seen a few times. A read error is possible here, since a much larger clone lies one base away. The J gene is TRBJ2-7, the V gene TRBV7-8; D remains unclear. Trimming shortened V by 1 base and J by 1 base, and 8 bases separated the two germline ends. The CDR3 loop spans 14 amino acids. Per the germline V gene, CDR1 is SGHVS and CDR2 is FQNEAQ. For the CDR3, the DNA is TGTGCCAGCAGCTTAGGTCTCACTTCCTACGAGCAGTACTTC. Translating it yields CASSLGLTSYEQYF. Using reference TRBV7-8 and TRBJ2-7 for the parts outside the CDR3, the full variable domain is GAGVSQSPRYKVAKRGQDVALRCDPISGHVSLFWYQQALGQGPEFLTYFQNEAQLDKSGLPSDRFFAERPEGSVSTLKIQRTQQEDSAVYLCASSLGLTSYEQYFGPGTRLTVT.

With respect to this clonotype: Just one base apart from a much larger clone, this may be a read error. V gene TRBV29-1 combines with J gene TRBJ2-1; D remains ambiguous. V lost 8 bases, J lost 7 bases, and 9 bases lay in between. There are 10 residues in the CDR3. The germline gives CDR1 SQVTM, CDR2 ANQGSEA. The DNA for the CDR3 is TGCAGCACTGCCACAAATGAGCAGTTCTTC. This codes for CSTATNEQFF.

The J gene is TRBJ1-1, the V gene TRBV29-1, with D hard to call. Germline V lookup: CDR1 SQVTM, CDR2 ANQGSEA. This CDR3 comprises 14 residues. Trimming stripped 6 bases from V and 1 base from J, with 15 bases between. CDR3 DNA: TGCAGCGTAAGACCCAGGAGGCAGAACACTGAAGCTTTCTTT. As protein: CSVRPRRQNTEAFF.

About this clonotype itself: A junction end diverges from the germline sequence, so it may reflect a read error. The V gene is TRBV5-1, the J gene TRBJ2-5; no reliable D call. The CDR3 totals 13 residues. CDR1 SGHRS and CDR2 YFSETQ come from the germline V gene. CDR3 bases: TGCGCCAGCAACGCCCAGGCCCAAGGGACCCAGTACTTC. Amino acid sequence: CASNAQAQGTQYF.

A note on this clonotype: An end of the junction does not agree with germline; a read error may underlie this. This chain joins TRBV6-5 and TRBJ2-2, with D tentatively TRBD1 (5 bases). Germline CDR1 MNHEY, CDR2 SVGAGI. This CDR3 has 15 amino acids. The CDR3 sequence is CASSYGAENTVELFF. In nucleotides, the CDR3 is TGTGCCAGCAGTTACGGGGCAGAGAACACCGTGGAGCTTTTTTTT.

This clonotype was detected ten times or more. The chain is built from TRBV29-1 and TRBJ2-1; no firm D call. The V end was cut by 2 bases, the J end by 10 bases, with 15 bases between. The CDR3 has 13 residues. Germline V lookup: CDR1 SQVTM, CDR2 ANQGSEA. CDR3 amino acids: CSVEMELLGEQFF. CDR3 DNA sequence: TGCAGCGTTGAAATGGAGCTACTTGGAGAGCAGTTCTTC.

In regard to this clonotype: Germline and junction disagree at one end, which may indicate a read error. The rearrangement links TRBV20-1 to TRBJ2-2; the match to TRBD2 covers 9 bases. Germline V CDR1 and CDR2: DFQATT, SNEGSKA (reference sequence). The length of the CDR3 is 15 residues. The CDR3, as DNA: TGCAATGCTAGATCCGGGACTAGCAACACCGGGGAGCTGTTTTTT. This gives the protein CNARSGTSNTGELFF.

Worth noting for this clonotype: A much bigger clone sits one base away, suggesting this may be a read error. This chain links TRBV29-1 with TRBJ2-3, with TRBD1 identical over 8 bases. The CDR3 is 15 residues long. CDR1 is SQVTM, CDR2 ANQGSEA, per germline. V lost 8 bases, J lost 0 bases, and 10 bases stayed unmatched. CDR3 in DNA: TGCAGCATTAGGACAGGGCGCCCTAGCACAGATACGCAGTATTTT. As protein: CSIRTGRPSTDTQYF.

As for this clonotype: This may stem from a read error, because a much larger clone lies one nucleotide away. The chain employs TRBV6-1 and TRBJ2-7; TRBD1 is a possible D gene (6 bases). Trimming took 6 bases from V and 6 from J, leaving 15 bases between them. Germline V gene sequence: CDR1 MNHNS, CDR2 SASEGT. This CDR3 has 13 amino acids. The CDR3 bases are TGTGCCAGCAGCACCACAGGGATCAGCGAGCAGTACTTC. Amino acid sequence: CASSTTGISEQYF.

In regard to this clonotype: One base away lies a much larger clone, so this may be a sequencing read error. The chain has TRBV29-1 and TRBJ1-2; the match to TRBD1 covers 8 bases. CDR1 is SQVTM, CDR2 ANQGSEA, per germline. The CDR3 sequence is 12 residues long. CDR3 in DNA: TGCAGCGCCAAAGACAGGGGCTATGGCTACATCTTC. Translation: CSAKDRGYGYIF.

The rearrangement joins TRBV20-1 to TRBJ2-3; TRBD2 matches at 9 bases. CDR3 length: 15 residues. V shed 6 bases, J shed 7 bases, and the junction held 14 bases outside the gene matches. Germline assignment: CDR1 DFQATT and CDR2 SNEGSKA (reference sequence). The CDR3 sequence: CSASGGLAGLYTQYF. The CDR3 coding sequence is TGCAGTGCCAGCGGAGGGCTAGCGGGGTTGTATACGCAGTATTTT.

Points on this clonotype: A much larger clone lies a single base off, so this may be a read error. This chain connects TRBV20-1 to TRBJ1-5; D unresolved. Germline V gives CDR1 DFQATT, CDR2 SNEGSKA (reference sequence). V gave up 3 bases and J gave up 4 bases, with 10 bases separating them. The CDR3 consists of 13 residues. Written as DNA, the CDR3 is TGCAGTGCTAGGGACGGGCTAAATCAGCCCCAGCATTTT. Its protein product is CSARDGLNQPQHF.

V gene TRBV20-1 combines with J gene TRBJ2-7; perhaps TRBD1 as D (5 bases). Deletions cut 6 bases from V and 5 bases from J, with 14 bases between. Germline lookup yields CDR1 DFQATT and CDR2 SNEGSKA (reference sequence). The length of the CDR3 is 12 residues. Here the CDR3 DNA reads TGCAGTGCATCTCAGGGCTTCGACGAGCAGTACTTC. Translating it yields CSASQGFDEQYF.

This clonotype was seen a few times. The chain couples TRBV6-6 to TRBJ1-2; tentative D call: TRBD1 (5 bases). The germline V gene encodes CDR1 MNHNY and CDR2 SVGAGI (reference sequence). Trimming took 0 bases from V and 9 from J, leaving 14 bases between them. The CDR3 consists of 14 residues. CDR3 coding DNA: TGTGCCAGCAGTTACTCGACAGACCCAATCCGCTACACCTTC. Translated, it gives CASSYSTDPIRYTF.